This T cell receptor beta chain was recovered during a study of monozygotic twins with inflammatory bowel disease. A total RNA quantity of 3500 ng went into each TCR library. UMIs with a 6-nucleotide sample barcode were added by template switching. TCRdb reworked the 5' RACE reads into one entry per CDR3 protein, no DNA. The data show more than 300,000 distinct CDR3 sequences, and the top ten clones hold about 5%. Study outcomes and limitations: People with IBD had fewer clonotypes in common with others than healthy twins did, especially with disease activity. Whereas healthy co-twins had higher TCRbeta diversity (inverse Simpson), IBD patients had lower diversity.

A remark on this clonotype: Antigen unknown.

Sequencing input: blood. The sequence was collected from a human donor with ulcerative colitis or Crohn's disease, or a healthy co-twin of an affected twin (not recorded which).

CDR3 region: CASSLDSFYGYTF. This chain connects TRBV12-3 or TRBV12-4 to TRBJ1-2; TCRdb's D gene call, TRBD1, goes unchecked for lack of DNA. There are 13 residues in the CDR3.